The entry below describes one T cell receptor beta chain. The CDR3 consists of 18 residues. CDR1 LNHDA and CDR2 SQIVND come from the germline V gene (reference sequence). V lost 3 bases, J lost 1 base, and 14 bases stayed unmatched. These data originate in a study of blood T cell repertoires in COVID-19. Across the study: Acute and convalescent COVID-19 samples came from the United States, Italy and Spain.

Original methodology: Scientists estimated how many nucleated cells there were by amplifying reference gene primers. Some clones are missing from TCRdb's copy, which holds only in-frame ones; the method was immunoSEQ multiplex PCR. V and J calls and clone size are given by that table; D and trimming were obtained from the DNA. The sample yields roughly 350,000 clones, 90% to 95% seen once. The specimen sequenced was peripheral blood. This TCR was sampled from a young woman who had recovered from COVID-19. This chain links TRBV19 with TRBJ1-2, with 7 bases that match TRBD1. The CDR3 DNA reads TGTGCCAGTAGTATTTTGGTGGGACGGACAGGCCTTAACTATGGCTACACCTTC. Translation gives CASSILVGRTGLNYGYTF. Variable domain in full (rest from reference TRBV19 and TRBJ1-2): DGGITQSPKYLFRKEGQNVTLSCEQNLNHDAMYWYRQDPGQGLRLIYYSQIVNDFQKGDIAEGYSVSREKKESFPLTVTSAQKNPTAFYLCASSILVGRTGLNYGYTFGSGTRLTVV.